This T cell receptor (beta chain) was captured by sequencing in a study of cytomegalovirus exposure and HLA in healthy donors. Study results and limitations: Being productive about 87% or about 30% of the time was typical of most TCR beta V segments in an earlier analysis. Certain indistinguishable V segments, among them TRBV6-2 and TRBV6-3, were excluded.

The CDR3 contains 13 residues. The germline V and J ends were trimmed by 4 bases and 4 bases, with 10 bases remaining between them. Germline loops: CDR1 GTSNPN, CDR2 SVGIG (reference sequence). Comment on this clone: Its antigen is unknown.

The PCR was carried out with 60 Vbeta primers and 13 Jbeta primers. Only in-frame clones appear in the TCRdb table, and some are missing; sequencing was by immunoSEQ multiplex PCR. The sample consists of about 100,000 clones, around 79% of them appearing once. The chain links TRBV30 to TRBJ1-4, with D hard to call. Sequencing was performed on PBMCs. The TCR sequence derives from a male donor in good health and CMV-seropositive. The CDR3 loop is CAWTVRVNEKLFF. CDR3 DNA sequence: TGTGCCTGGACGGTTCGGGTTAATGAAAAACTGTTTTTT.